The sequence of this T cell receptor beta chain was determined in a study of control samples from healthy donors and cancer patients. Germline V gene sequence: CDR1 SNHLY, CDR2 FYNNEI. J lost 2 bases, V lost 2 bases, and 13 bases had no gene match. This CDR3 is 18 amino acids long. Sequenced by immunoSEQ multiplex PCR; TCRdb stores in-frame clones only, minus some. The table shows some 150,000 clones, with roughly nine tenths occurring only once. The origin of this receptor is a woman in her twenties or thirties in good health. Sequencing was carried out using blood. The J gene is TRBJ2-7, the V gene TRBV2, with 9 bases matching TRBD2. In nucleotides, the CDR3 is TGTGCCAGCAGTGAATCTCCCTACCCTAGCGGGGATCCCTACGAGCAGTACTTC. It codes for CASSESPYPSGDPYEQYF.